The text below deals with one TCR beta chain. Germline loops: CDR1 LGHNA, CDR2 YSLEER. The junction had 6 bases not matched to a gene; V was cut back by 1 base and J by 4 bases. CDR3 size: 17 residues. This table comes from immunoSEQ multiplex PCR, and its TCRdb copy is limited to in-frame clones, with some not included. The data contain 150,000 to 200,000 clones, around nine tenths of them singletons. This entry belongs to a study of blood T cell repertoires in COVID-19. As for the study in general: Spain, Italy and the United States supplied samples that represented acute and convalescent COVID-19. PBMCs, B-cell-depleted T cells, or T cells provided the cDNA or gDNA that made up the material.

The sequenced sample consisted of peripheral blood. The chain carries TRBV4-3 and TRBJ2-7; 14 bases align to TRBD2. The TCR comes from a man in his 70s with active or convalescent COVID-19. CDR3 bases: TGCGCCAGCAGCCAAGGAGGCGGGACTAGCGGGGGTTACGAGCAGTACTTC. It encodes CASSQGGGTSGGYEQYF.